This entry describes one TCR beta chain. Trimming took 3 bases from V and 5 from J; bases not matched to a gene: 7. The CDR3 sequence is 16 residues long. The germline CDR1 and CDR2 sequences are SGHNT and YYREEE (reference sequence). TCRdb keeps only in-frame clones here, not all; method: immunoSEQ multiplex PCR. In the table there are over 300,000 clones, 70% to 90% of which are singletons. The source of the sample is a study of blood T cell repertoires in COVID-19. The V and J genes are TRBV5-4 and TRBJ2-2; the match to TRBD2 covers 10 bases. The sequencing input was PBMCs or T cells enriched from blood (not recorded which). The receptor's source is a woman aged 18-29 years who had recovered from COVID-19. Here the CDR3 reads CASSSPSGGKTGELFF. The CDR3 DNA reads TGTGCCAGCAGCTCCCCTAGCGGGGGTAAGACCGGGGAGCTGTTTTTT. Full variable domain (missing parts from reference TRBV5-4 and TRBJ2-2): ETGVTQSPTHLIKTRGQQVTLRCSSQSGHNTVSWYQQALGQGPQFIFQYYREEENGRGNFPPRFSGLQFPNYSSELNVNALELDDSALYLCASSSPSGGKTGELFFGEGSRLTVL.